Below are 9 T cell receptor beta chains sequenced from a single sample in a study of T-cell memory formation after mild COVID-19. TCRdb recomputed calls from the 5' RACE reads with MiXCR, one row per CDR3 protein. The sample contains about 270,000 distinct CDR3 sequences, about 16% of which appear only once. The sample taken for sequencing was PBMCs or a T cell subset sorted from them (not recorded which). These receptors were taken from an adult woman who had mild COVID-19 (a few samples of this study predate the infection). Cell type and time point are not known.

This clonotype showed up just a few times. The rearrangement links TRBV6-2 or TRBV6-3 to TRBJ2-4, with 11 nucleotides matching TRBD2. Germline CDR1 reads MNHEY; CDR2 reads SVGEGT. This CDR3 spans 15 amino acids. J was trimmed by 9 bases and V by 6 bases; bases with no gene match: 10. The CDR3 DNA follows: TGTGCCAGCAGCAAAGTAGCGGGAGGGTTACGCATTCAGTACTTC. Protein sequence: CASSKVAGGLRIQYF.

The V and J genes are TRBV7-6 and TRBJ1-5; D not certain. The CDR3 loop spans 16 amino acids. Looked up from germline, CDR1 is SGHVS and CDR2 is FNYEAQ. Trimming removed 1 base from V and 0 bases from J, with 10 bases in between. CDR3 residues: CASSLGPPNSNQPQHF. In DNA, the CDR3 is TGTGCCAGCAGCTTAGGGCCGCCGAATAGCAATCAGCCCCAGCATTTT.

The rearrangement uses TRBV4-2 and TRBJ2-7; D might be TRBD2 (5 bases). CDR1 and CDR2 (germline): LGHNA, YNFKEQ. Trimming shortened V by 1 base and J by 3 bases, and 7 bases separated the two germline ends. The CDR3 is 13 residues long. CDR3 in amino acids: CASSQAGDYEQYF. CDR3 bases: TGTGCCAGCAGCCAAGCCGGGGACTACGAGCAGTACTTC.

This clonotype was detected only a few times. This chain uses TRBV24-1 with TRBJ2-3; D call uncertain. The CDR3 runs to 14 residues. Germline-derived CDR1 and CDR2 are KGHDR and SFDVKD. With 0 bases removed from V and 4 bases from J, the gap between germline ends came to 7 bases. The CDR3 spells CATSDLTISDTQYF. The CDR3, as DNA: TGTGCCACCAGTGATTTGACGATTTCAGATACGCAGTATTTT.

The chain employs TRBV7-9 and TRBJ2-3; 8 bases match TRBD2. J lost 2 bases, V lost 1 base, and 5 bases had no gene match. CDR1 and CDR2 (germline): SEHNR, FQNEAQ (reference sequence). CDR3 size: 16 residues. The CDR3, as DNA: TGTGCCAGCAGCTTAGTATCTAGCGGGTTCACAGATACGCAGTATTTT. This encodes CASSLVSSGFTDTQYF.

V is TRBV5-6 and J is TRBJ2-3; D might be TRBD2 (5 bases). Trimming removed 0 bases from V and 2 bases from J, with 10 bases in between. This CDR3 has 15 amino acids. CDR1 and CDR2 from the germline V gene are SGHDT and YYEEEE. The CDR3 is CASSLGERPTDTQYF. CDR3 nucleotide sequence: TGTGCCAGCAGCTTGGGGGAGCGACCCACAGATACGCAGTATTTT.

V gene TRBV7-3 combines with J gene TRBJ2-7, with D tentatively TRBD1 (5 bases). The CDR3 has 14 amino acids. Germline CDR1 and CDR2: SGHTA and FQGTGA. Trimming removed 0 bases at V and 5 bases at J, with 11 bases between. The chain's CDR3 is CASSLTGAFDEQYF. The CDR3 coding sequence is TGTGCCAGCAGCTTAACAGGGGCCTTCGACGAGCAGTACTTC. Filled out from reference TRBV7-3 and TRBJ2-7, the complete variable domain reads GAGVSQTPSNKVTEKGKYVELRCDPISGHTALYWYRQSLGQGPEFLIYFQGTGAADDSGLPNDRFFAVRPEGSVSTLKIQRTERGDSAVYLCASSLTGAFDEQYFGPGTRLTVT.

The gene calls are TRBV6-2 or TRBV6-3 and TRBJ2-2; D unclear. Germline V gene data show CDR1 as MNHEY and CDR2 as SVGEGT. The ends were cut back, 8 bases at V and 0 bases at J, with 10 bases in the middle. The CDR3 sequence is 14 residues long. This chain's CDR3 is CASSLTPNTGELFF. The CDR3 DNA sequence: TGTGCCAGCTCTCTGACTCCGAACACCGGGGAGCTGTTTTTT.

The chain recombines TRBV6-2 or TRBV6-3 with TRBJ2-1; D is unclear. Germline CDR1 is MNHEY and CDR2 is SVGEGT. Trimming removed 7 bases from V and 7 bases from J, with 17 bases in between. This CDR3 spans 14 amino acids. The CDR3 sequence: CASTPRVLRNEQFF. CDR3 coding DNA: TGTGCCAGCACCCCCCGGGTTTTGCGTAATGAGCAGTTCTTC.